A selection of T cell receptor beta chains follows, all from one sample in a study of T cell repertoires in cytomegalovirus infection. One entry per CDR3 protein, called by TCRdb with MiXCR from the reads. The table has around 310,000 distinct CDR3 sequences, about 17% seen once. The specimen was PBMCs. These TCRs come from a human donor in good health (CMV status not recorded). Some clones in this sample may be carry-over from other donors' samples. Both conserved end residues are part of each CDR3. Fields, in order: J gene, V gene, CDR3 protein.

j_call: TRBJ2-7; v_call: TRBV6-1; cdr3_aa: CASSPIRDGSYEQYF
j_call: TRBJ2-2; v_call: TRBV6-4; cdr3_aa: CASSDVASGGPRELFF
j_call: TRBJ2-1; v_call: TRBV2; cdr3_aa: CASSEAGGFDNEQFF
j_call: TRBJ1-1; v_call: TRBV7-2; cdr3_aa: CASSSRRVNTEAFF
j_call: TRBJ1-2; v_call: TRBV7-8; cdr3_aa: CASSIYRDRQRNYGYTF
j_call: TRBJ1-5; v_call: TRBV20-1; cdr3_aa: CSARDRNGGGHQPQHF
j_call: TRBJ2-5; v_call: TRBV7-8; cdr3_aa: CASRAGETQYF
j_call: TRBJ2-1; v_call: TRBV28; cdr3_aa: CASRRTSSYNEQFF
j_call: TRBJ1-2; v_call: TRBV24-1; cdr3_aa: CATSDFRENYGYTF
j_call: TRBJ2-1; v_call: TRBV6-2/TRBV6-3; cdr3_aa: CASTSAGARYNEQFF
j_call: TRBJ1-3; v_call: TRBV7-2; cdr3_aa: CASSSGQRDTIYF
j_call: TRBJ1-2; v_call: TRBV7-8; cdr3_aa: CASSFRGLSENYGYTF
j_call: TRBJ1-5; v_call: TRBV6-6; cdr3_aa: CASSYAGRQPQHF
j_call: TRBJ1-1; v_call: TRBV7-9; cdr3_aa: CASSPGDRPEAFF
j_call: TRBJ2-4; v_call: TRBV7-9; cdr3_aa: CARLAKNIQYF
j_call: TRBJ2-7; v_call: TRBV5-6; cdr3_aa: CASSLGDRTPLREQYF
j_call: TRBJ1-1; v_call: TRBV9; cdr3_aa: CASSDAPPVVATEAFF
j_call: TRBJ2-7; v_call: TRBV20-1; cdr3_aa: CSATPAGPTYEQYF
j_call: TRBJ2-7; v_call: TRBV28; cdr3_aa: CASVTGSPYEQYF
j_call: TRBJ1-1; v_call: TRBV10-3; cdr3_aa: CATGTGMNTEAFF
j_call: TRBJ2-7; v_call: TRBV6-1; cdr3_aa: CASGTSQTYEQYF
j_call: TRBJ2-5; v_call: TRBV14; cdr3_aa: CASSQGSPKGTQYF
j_call: TRBJ1-1; v_call: TRBV7-8; cdr3_aa: CASSLYQRTSQIATEAFF
j_call: TRBJ1-6; v_call: TRBV3-1; cdr3_aa: CASSPQAGMSPLHF
j_call: TRBJ2-6; v_call: TRBV5-4; cdr3_aa: CAIGTSGNSGANVLTF
j_call: TRBJ2-6; v_call: TRBV7-2; cdr3_aa: CASSFGQLSGANVLTF
j_call: TRBJ1-1; v_call: TRBV4-3; cdr3_aa: CASSQETAREAFF
j_call: TRBJ1-1; v_call: TRBV6-6; cdr3_aa: CASSYGTGEKTFF
j_call: TRBJ2-5; v_call: TRBV28; cdr3_aa: CASSGSGGAKETQYF
j_call: TRBJ2-4; v_call: TRBV29-1; cdr3_aa: CSVRARGIDIQYF
j_call: TRBJ1-3; v_call: TRBV28; cdr3_aa: CASQLTGQGNTIYF
j_call: TRBJ1-2; v_call: TRBV12-3/TRBV12-4; cdr3_aa: CASNPSGGGYTF
j_call: TRBJ1-1; v_call: TRBV29-1; cdr3_aa: CSVSLFENTEAFF
j_call: TRBJ1-1; v_call: TRBV28; cdr3_aa: CASSLFGSYTEAFF
j_call: TRBJ2-7; v_call: TRBV6-5; cdr3_aa: CASSYRRGQGIYEQYF
j_call: TRBJ1-6; v_call: TRBV20-1; cdr3_aa: CSARVPGEGDSPLHF
j_call: TRBJ2-7; v_call: TRBV27; cdr3_aa: CASSLVPLSGGAYEQYF
j_call: TRBJ2-7; v_call: TRBV4-1; cdr3_aa: CASSQEGTPGDEQYF
j_call: TRBJ2-7; v_call: TRBV5-1; cdr3_aa: CASSLTGQGDPYEQYF
j_call: TRBJ1-2; v_call: TRBV5-6; cdr3_aa: CASSFRNYGYTF
j_call: TRBJ2-5; v_call: TRBV4-2; cdr3_aa: CASSRRDRGQETQYF
j_call: TRBJ2-7; v_call: TRBV13; cdr3_aa: CASSPHLRGNEQYF